The TCR beta chain under discussion was sequenced for a study of blood T cell repertoires in COVID-19. The V gene lost 7 bases and the J gene lost 4 bases, with 13 bases spanning the gap. The CDR3 sequence is 13 residues long. Germline V gene sequence: CDR1 SEHNR, CDR2 FQNEAQ (reference sequence). TCRdb's table, derived via immunoSEQ multiplex PCR, lists solely in-frame clones and lacks some. This sample yields tens of thousands of clones, of which roughly 80% are seen a single time; approximately 10% belongs to the top ten. Source material: peripheral blood. The clonotype originates from a human donor in a cohort sampled during active COVID-19. The V gene is TRBV7-9, the J gene TRBJ2-5; D uncertain. The CDR3 DNA reads as TGTGCCAGCACCCCAGTTGGCGGAGAGACCCAGTACTTC. Encoded protein: CASTPVGGETQYF. Full variable domain (remainder filled in from reference TRBV7-9 and TRBJ2-5): DTGVSQNPRHKITKRGQNVTFRCDPISEHNRLYWYRQTLGQGPEFLTYFQNEAQLEKSRLLSDRFSAERPKGSFSTLEIQRTEQGDSAMYLCASTPVGGETQYFGPGTRLLVL.